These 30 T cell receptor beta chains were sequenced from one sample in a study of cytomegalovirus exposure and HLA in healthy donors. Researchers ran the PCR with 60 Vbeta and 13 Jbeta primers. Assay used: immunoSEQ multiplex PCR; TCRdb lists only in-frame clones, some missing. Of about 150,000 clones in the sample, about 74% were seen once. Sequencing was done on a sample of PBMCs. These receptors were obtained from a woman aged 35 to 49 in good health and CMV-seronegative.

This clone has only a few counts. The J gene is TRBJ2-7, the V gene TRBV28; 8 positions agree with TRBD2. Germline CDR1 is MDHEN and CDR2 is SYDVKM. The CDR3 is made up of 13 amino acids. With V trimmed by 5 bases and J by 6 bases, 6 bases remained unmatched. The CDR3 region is CASSLSGTLEQYF. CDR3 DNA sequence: TGTGCCAGCAGTCTTAGCGGGACCCTCGAGCAGTACTTC.

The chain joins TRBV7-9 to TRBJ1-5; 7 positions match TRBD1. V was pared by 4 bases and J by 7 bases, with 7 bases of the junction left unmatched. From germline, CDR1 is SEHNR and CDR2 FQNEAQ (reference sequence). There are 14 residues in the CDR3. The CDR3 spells CASSSRDSGQPQHF. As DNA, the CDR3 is TGTGCCAGCAGCTCCCGGGACAGTGGGCAGCCCCAGCATTTT.

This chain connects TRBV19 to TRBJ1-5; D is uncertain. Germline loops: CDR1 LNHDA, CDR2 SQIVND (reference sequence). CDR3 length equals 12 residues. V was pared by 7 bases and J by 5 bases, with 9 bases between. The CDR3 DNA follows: TGTGCCAGTACCAGTGAGGATCAGCCCCAGCATTTT. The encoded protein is CASTSEDQPQHF.

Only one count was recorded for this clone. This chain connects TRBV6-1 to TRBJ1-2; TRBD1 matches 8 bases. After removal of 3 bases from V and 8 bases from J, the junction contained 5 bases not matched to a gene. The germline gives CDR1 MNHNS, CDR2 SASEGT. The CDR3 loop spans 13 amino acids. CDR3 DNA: TGTGCCAGCAGTGACCTACAGGGGGGGGGCTACACCTTC. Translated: CASSDLQGGGYTF.

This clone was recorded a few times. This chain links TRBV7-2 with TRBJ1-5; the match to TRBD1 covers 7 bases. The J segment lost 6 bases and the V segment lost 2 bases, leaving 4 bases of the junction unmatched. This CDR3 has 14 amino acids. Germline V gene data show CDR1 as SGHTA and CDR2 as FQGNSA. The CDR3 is CASSLQGVAQPQHF. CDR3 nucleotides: TGTGCCAGCAGCTTACAGGGGGTGGCTCAGCCCCAGCATTTT.

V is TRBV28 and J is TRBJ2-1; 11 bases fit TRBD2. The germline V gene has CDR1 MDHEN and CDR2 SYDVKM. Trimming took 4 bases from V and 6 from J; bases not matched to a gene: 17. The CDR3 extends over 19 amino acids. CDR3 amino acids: CASSSRDGYRLAGGNEQFF. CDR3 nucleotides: TGTGCCAGCAGTTCCAGGGACGGCTATCGGCTAGCGGGAGGCAATGAGCAGTTCTTC.

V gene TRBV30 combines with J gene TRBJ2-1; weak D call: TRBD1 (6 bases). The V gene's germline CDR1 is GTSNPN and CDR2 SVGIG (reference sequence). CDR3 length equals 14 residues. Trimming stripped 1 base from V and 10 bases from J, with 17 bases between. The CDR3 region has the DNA TGTGCCTGGAGTGGAACAGGGATCCGCGGAGAGCAGTTCTTC. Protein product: CAWSGTGIRGEQFF. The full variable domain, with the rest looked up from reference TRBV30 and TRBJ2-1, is SQTIHQWPATLVQPVGSPLSLECTVEGTSNPNLYWYRQAAGRGLQLLFYSVGIGQISSEVPQNLSASRPQDRQFILSSKKLLLSDSGFYLCAWSGTGIRGEQFFGPGTRLTVL.

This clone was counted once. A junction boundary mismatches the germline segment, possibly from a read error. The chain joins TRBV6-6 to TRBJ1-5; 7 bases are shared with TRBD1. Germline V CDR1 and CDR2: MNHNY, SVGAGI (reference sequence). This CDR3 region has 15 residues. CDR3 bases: TGTGCCAGCAGCTACTCCATACAGGGGACTCAGCCCCAGCATTTT. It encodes CASSYSIQGTQPQHF.

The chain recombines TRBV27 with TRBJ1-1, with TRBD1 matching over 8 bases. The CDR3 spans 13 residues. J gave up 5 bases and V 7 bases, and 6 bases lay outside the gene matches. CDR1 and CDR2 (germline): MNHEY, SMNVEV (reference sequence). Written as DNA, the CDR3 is TGTGCCAGCATCAGGCAGGGGGCGACTGAAGCTTTCTTT. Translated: CASIRQGATEAFF.

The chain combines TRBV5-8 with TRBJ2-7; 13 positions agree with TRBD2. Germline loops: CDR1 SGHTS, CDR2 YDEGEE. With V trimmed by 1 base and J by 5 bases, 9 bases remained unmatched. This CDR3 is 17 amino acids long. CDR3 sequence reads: CASSLMRTSGSLNEQYF. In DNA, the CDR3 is TGTGCCAGCAGCTTGATGCGGACTAGCGGGAGTTTAAACGAGCAGTACTTC.

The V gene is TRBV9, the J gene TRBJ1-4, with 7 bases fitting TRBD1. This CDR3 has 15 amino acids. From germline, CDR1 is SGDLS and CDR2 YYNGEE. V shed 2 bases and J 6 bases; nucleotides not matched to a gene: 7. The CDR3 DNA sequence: TGTGCCAGCAGCGTTATCTCCGGGACAGATGAAAAACTGTTTTTT. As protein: CASSVISGTDEKLFF.

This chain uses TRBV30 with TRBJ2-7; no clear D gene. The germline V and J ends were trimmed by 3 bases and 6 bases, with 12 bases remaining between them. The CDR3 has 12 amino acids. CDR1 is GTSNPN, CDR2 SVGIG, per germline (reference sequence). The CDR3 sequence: CAWRTRSTEQYF. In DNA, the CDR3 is TGTGCCTGGAGGACCCGGAGCACCGAGCAGTACTTC. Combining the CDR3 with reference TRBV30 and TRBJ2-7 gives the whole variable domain SQTIHQWPATLVQPVGSPLSLECTVEGTSNPNLYWYRQAAGRGLQLLFYSVGIGQISSEVPQNLSASRPQDRQFILSSKKLLLSDSGFYLCAWRTRSTEQYFGPGTRLTVT.

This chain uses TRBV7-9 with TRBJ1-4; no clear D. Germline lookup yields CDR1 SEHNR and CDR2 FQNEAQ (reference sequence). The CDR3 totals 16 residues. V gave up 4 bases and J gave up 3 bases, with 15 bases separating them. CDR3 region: CASSSLVGLANEKLFF. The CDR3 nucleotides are TGTGCCAGCAGCTCCCTAGTGGGTCTGGCTAATGAAAAACTGTTTTTT.

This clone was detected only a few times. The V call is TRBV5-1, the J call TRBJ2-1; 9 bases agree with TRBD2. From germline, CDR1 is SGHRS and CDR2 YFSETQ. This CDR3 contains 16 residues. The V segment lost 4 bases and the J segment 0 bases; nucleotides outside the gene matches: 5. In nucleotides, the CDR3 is TGCGCCAGCAGCCCCGTTAGCGGGAGCTCCTACAATGAGCAGTTCTTC. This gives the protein CASSPVSGSSYNEQFF. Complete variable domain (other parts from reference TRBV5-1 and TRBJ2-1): KAGVTQTPRYLIKTRGQQVTLSCSPISGHRSVSWYQQTPGQGLQFLFEYFSETQRNKGNFPGRFSGRQFSNSRSEMNVSTLELGDSALYLCASSPVSGSSYNEQFFGPGTRLTVL.

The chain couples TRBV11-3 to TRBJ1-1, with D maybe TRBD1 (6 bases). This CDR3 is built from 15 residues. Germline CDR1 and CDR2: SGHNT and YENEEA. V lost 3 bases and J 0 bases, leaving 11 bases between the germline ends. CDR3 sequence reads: CASSLQGPMNTEAFF. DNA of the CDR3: TGTGCCAGCAGCTTGCAGGGGCCGATGAACACTGAAGCTTTCTTT.

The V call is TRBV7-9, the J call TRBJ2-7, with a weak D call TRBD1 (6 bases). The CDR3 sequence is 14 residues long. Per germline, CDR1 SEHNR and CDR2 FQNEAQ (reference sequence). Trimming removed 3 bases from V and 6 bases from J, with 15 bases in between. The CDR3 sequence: CASSFLTGRGEQYF. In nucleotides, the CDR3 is TGTGCCAGCAGCTTCCTGACAGGTCGGGGCGAGCAGTACTTC. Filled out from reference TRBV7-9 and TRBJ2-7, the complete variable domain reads DTGVSQNPRHKITKRGQNVTFRCDPISEHNRLYWYRQTLGQGPEFLTYFQNEAQLEKSRLLSDRFSAERPKGSFSTLEIQRTEQGDSAMYLCASSFLTGRGEQYFGPGTRLTVT.

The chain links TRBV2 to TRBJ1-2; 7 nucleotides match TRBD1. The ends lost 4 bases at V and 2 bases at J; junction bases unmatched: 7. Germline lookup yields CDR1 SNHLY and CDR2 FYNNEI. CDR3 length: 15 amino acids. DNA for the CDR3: TGTGCCAGCAGTGGGGAGACAGGGTCCAACTATGGCTACACCTTC. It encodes CASSGETGSNYGYTF.

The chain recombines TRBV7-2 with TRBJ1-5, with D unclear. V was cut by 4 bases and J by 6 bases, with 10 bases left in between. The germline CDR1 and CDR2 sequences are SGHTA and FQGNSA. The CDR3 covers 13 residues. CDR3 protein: CASSSHAGQPQHF. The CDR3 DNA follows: TGTGCCAGCAGCTCCCACGCGGGTCAGCCCCAGCATTTT.

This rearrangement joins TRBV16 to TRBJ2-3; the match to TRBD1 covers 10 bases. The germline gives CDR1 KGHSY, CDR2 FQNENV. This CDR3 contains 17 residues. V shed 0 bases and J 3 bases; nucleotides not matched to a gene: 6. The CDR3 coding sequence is TGTGCCAGCAGCCAATCGATCCGGGACAGGGGAACAGATACGCAGTATTTT. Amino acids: CASSQSIRDRGTDTQYF.

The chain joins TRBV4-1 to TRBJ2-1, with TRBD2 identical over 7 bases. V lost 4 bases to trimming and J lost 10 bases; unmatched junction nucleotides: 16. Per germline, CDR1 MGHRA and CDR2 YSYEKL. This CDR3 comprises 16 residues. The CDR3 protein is CASSPTSLLSSGEQFF. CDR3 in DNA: TGCGCCAGCAGCCCGACTAGCCTCCTTTCATCGGGGGAGCAGTTCTTC.

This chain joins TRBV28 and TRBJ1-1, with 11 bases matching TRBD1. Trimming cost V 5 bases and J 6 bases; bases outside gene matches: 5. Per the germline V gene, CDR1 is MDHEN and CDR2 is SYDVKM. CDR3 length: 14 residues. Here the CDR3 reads CASSGPGQGAEAFF. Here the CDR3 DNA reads TGTGCCAGCAGTGGTCCGGGACAGGGGGCTGAAGCTTTCTTT.

CDR3 amino acids: CASSYTSGDTQYF. CDR3 in DNA: TGTGCCAGCAGTTACACCTCAGGAGATACGCAGTATTTT. This chain joins TRBV27 and TRBJ2-3; D is undetermined. This CDR3 spans 13 amino acids. Trimming stripped 4 bases from V and 5 bases from J, with 10 bases between. Germline V gives CDR1 MNHEY, CDR2 SMNVEV (reference sequence).

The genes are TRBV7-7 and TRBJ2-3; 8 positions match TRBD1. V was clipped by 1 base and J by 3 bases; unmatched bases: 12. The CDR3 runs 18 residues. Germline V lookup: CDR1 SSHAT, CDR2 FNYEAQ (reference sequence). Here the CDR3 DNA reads TGTGCCAGCAGCTTAGACCGGGGCAGGGGGCGTTCGACAGATACGCAGTATTTT. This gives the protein CASSLDRGRGRSTDTQYF.

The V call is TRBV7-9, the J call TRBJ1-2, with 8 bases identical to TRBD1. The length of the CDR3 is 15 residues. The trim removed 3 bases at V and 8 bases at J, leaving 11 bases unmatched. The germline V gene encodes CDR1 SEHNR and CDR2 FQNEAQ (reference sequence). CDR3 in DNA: TGTGCCAGCAGCTTGGGAACCGGGACAGGCGCGGGCTACACCTTC. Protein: CASSLGTGTGAGYTF.

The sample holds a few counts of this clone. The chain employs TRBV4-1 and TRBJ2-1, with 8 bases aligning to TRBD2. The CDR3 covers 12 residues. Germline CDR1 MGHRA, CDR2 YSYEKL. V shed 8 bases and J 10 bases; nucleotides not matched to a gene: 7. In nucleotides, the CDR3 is TGCGCCAGCTCCGGGACTAGTAACGAGCAGTTCTTC. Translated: CASSGTSNEQFF.

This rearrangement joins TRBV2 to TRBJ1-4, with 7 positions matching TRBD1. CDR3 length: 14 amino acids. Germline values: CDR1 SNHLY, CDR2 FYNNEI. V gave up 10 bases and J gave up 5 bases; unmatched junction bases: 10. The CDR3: CANKPGQTNEKLFF. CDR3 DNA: TGTGCCAACAAGCCGGGACAGACAAATGAAAAACTGTTTTTT.

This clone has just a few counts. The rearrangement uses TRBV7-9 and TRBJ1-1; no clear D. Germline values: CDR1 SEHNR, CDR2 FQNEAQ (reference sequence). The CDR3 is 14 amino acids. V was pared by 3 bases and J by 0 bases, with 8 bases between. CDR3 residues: CASSFGTVNTEAFF. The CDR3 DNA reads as TGTGCCAGCAGCTTTGGTACGGTGAACACTGAAGCTTTCTTT.

CDR3 loop: CASIPSRGEGNTIYF. CDR3 DNA: TGTGCCAGCATCCCGTCGCGGGGAGAAGGAAACACCATATATTTT. The rearrangement links TRBV6-6 to TRBJ1-3, with D unclear. The CDR3 totals 15 residues. V lost 7 bases, J lost 4 bases, and 17 bases lay in between. From germline, CDR1 is MNHNY and CDR2 SVGAGI (reference sequence).

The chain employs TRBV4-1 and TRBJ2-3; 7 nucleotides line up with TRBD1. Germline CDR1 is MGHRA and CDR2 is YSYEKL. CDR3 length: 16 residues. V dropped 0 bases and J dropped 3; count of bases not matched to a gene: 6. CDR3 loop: CASSQDLAGGTDTQYF. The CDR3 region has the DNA TGCGCCAGCAGCCAAGATCTGGCAGGGGGTACAGATACGCAGTATTTT.

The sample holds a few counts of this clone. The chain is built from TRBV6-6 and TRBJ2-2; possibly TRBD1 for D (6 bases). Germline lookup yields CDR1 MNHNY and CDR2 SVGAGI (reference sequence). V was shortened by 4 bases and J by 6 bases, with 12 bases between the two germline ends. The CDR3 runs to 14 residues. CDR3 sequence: CASSLDSPAGELFF. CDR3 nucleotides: TGTGCCAGCAGTTTGGACAGCCCCGCCGGGGAGCTGTTTTTT.